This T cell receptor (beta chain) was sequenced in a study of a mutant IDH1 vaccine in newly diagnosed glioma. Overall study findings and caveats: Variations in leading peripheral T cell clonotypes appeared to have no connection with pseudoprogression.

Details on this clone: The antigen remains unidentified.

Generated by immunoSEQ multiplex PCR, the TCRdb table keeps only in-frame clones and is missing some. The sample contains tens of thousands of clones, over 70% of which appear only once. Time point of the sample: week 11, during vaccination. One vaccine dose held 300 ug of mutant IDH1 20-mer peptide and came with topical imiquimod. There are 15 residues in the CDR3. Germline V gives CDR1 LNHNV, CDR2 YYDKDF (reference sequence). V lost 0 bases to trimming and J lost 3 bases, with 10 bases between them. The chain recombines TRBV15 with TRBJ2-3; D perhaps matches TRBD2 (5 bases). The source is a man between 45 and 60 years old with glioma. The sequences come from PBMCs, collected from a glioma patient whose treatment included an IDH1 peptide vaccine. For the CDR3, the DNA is TGTGCCACCAGCAGAGATCCACTAGTAACAGATACGCAGTATTTT. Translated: CATSRDPLVTDTQYF.